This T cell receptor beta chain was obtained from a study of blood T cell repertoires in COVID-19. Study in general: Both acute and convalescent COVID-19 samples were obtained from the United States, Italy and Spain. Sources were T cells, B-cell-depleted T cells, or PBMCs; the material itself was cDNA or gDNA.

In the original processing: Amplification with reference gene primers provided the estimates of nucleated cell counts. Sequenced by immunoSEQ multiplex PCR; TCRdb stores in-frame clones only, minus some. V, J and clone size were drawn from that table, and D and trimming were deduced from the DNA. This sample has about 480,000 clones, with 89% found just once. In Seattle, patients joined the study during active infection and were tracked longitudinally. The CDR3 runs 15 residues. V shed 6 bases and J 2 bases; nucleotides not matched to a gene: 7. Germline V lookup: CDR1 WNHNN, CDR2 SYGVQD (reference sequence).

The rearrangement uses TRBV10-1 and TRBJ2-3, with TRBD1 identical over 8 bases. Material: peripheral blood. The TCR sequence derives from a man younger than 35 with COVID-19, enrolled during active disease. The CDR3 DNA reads TGCGCCAGCAGAGAGACAGGGGCGCTCACAGATACGCAGTATTTT. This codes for CASRETGALTDTQYF.